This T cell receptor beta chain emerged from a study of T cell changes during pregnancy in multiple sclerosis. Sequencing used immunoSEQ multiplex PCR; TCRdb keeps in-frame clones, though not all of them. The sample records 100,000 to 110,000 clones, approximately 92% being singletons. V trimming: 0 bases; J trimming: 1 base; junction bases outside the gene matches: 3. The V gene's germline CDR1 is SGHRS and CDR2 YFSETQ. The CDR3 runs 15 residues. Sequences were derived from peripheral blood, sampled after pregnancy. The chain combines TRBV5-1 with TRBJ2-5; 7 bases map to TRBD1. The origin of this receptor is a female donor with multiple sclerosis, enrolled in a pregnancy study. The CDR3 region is CASSLGSGGQETQYF. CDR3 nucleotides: TGCGCCAGCAGCTTGGGATCAGGGGGCCAAGAGACCCAGTACTTC.